The entry that follows covers one T cell receptor beta chain sequence. Its antigen is undetermined. The data originate from a study of OX40 agonist ivuxolimab in advanced cancers. Broader study findings: CD8+ T cells were the subset that, on average, had more expanded clones than CD4+. At doses 0.1 to 3.0 mg/kg, CD4+ and CD8+ clones expanded.

With 4 bases removed from V and 0 bases from J, the gap between germline ends came to 16 bases. The CDR3 is made up of 18 amino acids. The germline gives CDR1 ENHRY, CDR2 SYGVKD. This table comes from immunoSEQ multiplex PCR, and its TCRdb copy is limited to in-frame clones, with some not included. The repertoire includes 100,000 or so clones, roughly 89% of them detected once, and under 0.95% sits in the top ten. The chain employs TRBV10-3 and TRBJ1-6, with a weak D call TRBD1 (5 bases). Sequenced here: CD4+ or CD8+ T cells sorted from blood, sampled in a trial of the OX40 agonist ivuxolimab. This clonotype was obtained from an adult with an advanced solid tumor such as melanoma, head and neck, liver or kidney cancer. CDR3 amino acids: CAISGGVEGISYNSPLHF. The CDR3 DNA reads TGTGCCATCAGTGGAGGGGTGGAAGGAATCTCCTATAATTCACCCCTCCACTTT.